The clone carrying this T cell receptor (beta chain) was counted at least ten times. Its antigen remains unidentified. The CDR3 extends 3 residues past the end of the read, so its final part is completed from the germline J gene. The data were obtained in a study of T cell clonality in common variable immunodeficiency. Findings and caveats of the study: CVID subjects had higher TCRbeta clonality than healthy controls, most marked in about a third.

Produced via immunoSEQ multiplex PCR; TCRdb's table is partial and in-frame only. The sample shows roughly 60,000 clones, none of them appearing just once. The V segment lost 5 bases and the J segment 4 bases; nucleotides outside the gene matches: 8. CDR3 length equals 15 residues. The sequencing input was peripheral blood mononuclear cells. This sequence was found in a person aged 18 to 70 in good health. The chain joins TRBV12-3 or TRBV12-4 to TRBJ2-3; TRBD2 aligns across 8 bases. The CDR3 is CASSPSAGESDTQYF. The sequenced part of the CDR3 DNA is TGTGCCAGCAGTCCCTCAGCGGGAGAGTCAGATACG.